This TCR beta chain was documented in a study of OX40 agonist ivuxolimab in advanced cancers. The protocol was immunoSEQ multiplex PCR, while the TCRdb copy is restricted to in-frame clones and leaves out a portion. The sample has 70,000 to 75,000 clones; just under 85% are singletons. Germline CDR1 reads SEHNR; CDR2 reads FQNEAQ (reference sequence). The CDR3 runs to 12 residues. The rearrangement uses TRBV7-9 and TRBJ2-5, with D perhaps TRBD1 or TRBD2 (6 bases each). The J call may be mistaken, given a closer DNA end match to TRBJ2-7. The sequenced sample was CD4+ or CD8+ T cells sorted from blood, obtained in a trial of the OX40 agonist ivuxolimab. The sequence was collected from an adult with an advanced solid tumor such as melanoma, head and neck, liver or kidney cancer. CDR3 in DNA: TGTGCCAGCAACCACGGAGGGGGCGAGCAGTACTTC. This sequence encodes CASNHGGGEQYF.